These T cell receptor beta chains were read from a single sample in a study of T cells after posttransplantation cyclophosphamide. The protocol was immunoSEQ multiplex PCR, while the TCRdb copy is restricted to in-frame clones and leaves out a portion. The sample has approximately 32,000 clones, 80% to 90% seen once; the top ten hold under 15%. Sequencing was carried out using PBMCs. Receptors were obtained from a woman aged 40 to 50 with a blood cancer, CMV-positive, and with a related stem cell donor. Both conserved end residues are trimmed from each CDR3.

V gene,J gene,CDR3 protein
TRBV7-3,TRBJ1-6,ASSLTGTVGSPLH
TRBV6-6,TRBJ2-3,ASSYVGGGKDTQY
TRBV6-5,TRBJ1-2,ASSYSEQGSGYT
TRBV7-8,TRBJ1-2,ASSLVAVSPAQGYT
TRBV7-2,TRBJ2-7,ASSLPTGATFEQY
TRBV5-1,TRBJ1-3,ASSSGQGSGNTIY
TRBV6-1,.,ASSARTGGSEQY
TRBV12-5,TRBJ2-5,ASGPPGYQETQY
TRBV19,.,ASSIIAGAYEQY
TRBV10-3,TRBJ2-1,AIGGMSPDIHEQF
TRBV28,TRBJ1-5,ASSSSWTGDNQPQH
TRBV7-9,TRBJ2-4,ASSLGDRGAKNIQY
TRBV18,TRBJ2-2,ASSPGQHGELF
TRBV5-1,TRBJ2-1,ASSGWTSGGYNEQF
TRBV4-1,TRBJ2-5,ASSQEGTSYQETQY
TRBV7-8,TRBJ2-5,ASSLVSGGLSKETQY
TRBV28,TRBJ2-7,ASSRTGTGIYEQY
TRBV27,TRBJ2-1,ASSSDRGWNEQF
TRBV6-6,TRBJ2-1,ATRELAGGSYNEQF
TRBV6-5,TRBJ1-2,AAGGDRANYGYT
TRBV10-2,TRBJ1-1,ASTVNTEAF
TRBV6-6,TRBJ1-2,ASSYGGQGYGYT
TRBV18,TRBJ1-5,ASSPRQGAGQPQH
TRBV5-5,TRBJ2-7,ASSLTGGPYEQY
TRBV7-8,TRBJ2-1,ASSFSGGGYNEQF
TRBV25-1,TRBJ2-7,ASSEREGAYEQY
TRBV6-6,TRBJ1-5,ASSYVQGPNQPQH
TRBV11-2,TRBJ2-7,ASSLADRGYEQY
TRBV5-1,TRBJ1-2,ASTLGRGQGFGYT
TRBV28,.,VTHPGGKTYEQY
TRBV6-5,TRBJ1-1,ASSGTGEFGAF
TRBV28,TRBJ1-4,ASSTNFRDRGFGEKLF
TRBV7-8,TRBJ1-2,ASSGQGAFGYT
TRBV4-3,TRBJ1-5,ASSQDARGPQPQH
TRBV15,TRBJ1-4,ATRGLGGPDNEKLF
TRBV5-1,TRBJ2-1,ASSLLGRPVNEQF
TRBV5-1,TRBJ2-2,ASSLGTANTGELF
TRBV10-3,TRBJ2-1,AISEGSSSYNEQF
TRBV6-1,TRBJ1-6,ASSGTLSDSPLH
TRBV19,TRBJ2-7,ASSHRGPYEQY
TRBV5-4,TRBJ2-5,ASSSTGTGQETQY
TRBV18,TRBJ2-3,ASSGANTDTQY
TRBV6-1,TRBJ1-2,ASSERTGVRYGYT
TRBV4-3,TRBJ2-2,ASSPRLSGQGGSTGELF
TRBV6-6,TRBJ1-1,ASSYPRTGAPEAF